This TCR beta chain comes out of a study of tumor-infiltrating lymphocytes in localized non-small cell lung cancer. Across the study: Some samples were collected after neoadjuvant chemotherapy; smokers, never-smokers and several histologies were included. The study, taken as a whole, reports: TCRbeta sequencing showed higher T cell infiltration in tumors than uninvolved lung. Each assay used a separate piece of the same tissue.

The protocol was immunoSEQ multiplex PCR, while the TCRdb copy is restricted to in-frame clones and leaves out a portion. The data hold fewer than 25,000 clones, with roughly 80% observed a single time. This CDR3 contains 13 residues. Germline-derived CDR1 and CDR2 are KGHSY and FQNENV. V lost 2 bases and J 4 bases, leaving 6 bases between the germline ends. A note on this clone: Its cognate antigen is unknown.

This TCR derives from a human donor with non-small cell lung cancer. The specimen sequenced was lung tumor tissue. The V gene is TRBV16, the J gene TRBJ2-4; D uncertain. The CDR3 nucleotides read TGTGCCAGCAGCCAAGGGTGGAAAAACATTCAGTACTTC. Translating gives CASSQGWKNIQYF. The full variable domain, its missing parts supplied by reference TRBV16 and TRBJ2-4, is GEEVAQTPKHLVRGEGQKAKLYCAPIKGHSYVFWYQQVLKNEFKFLISFQNENVFDETGMPKERFSAKCLPNSPCSLEIQATKLEDSAVYFCASSQGWKNIQYFGAGTRLSVL.